Reported below is one TCR beta chain. Its specificity is not known. This specimen comes from a study of T-cell memory formation after mild COVID-19. Study-wide background: In these data, TCR clusters were largely donor specific. Notes on the study in general: Mainly CM and EM harbored the contracting CD4+ clones; mainly EMRA harbored the CD8+ ones. Second-wave clones with a day 37 peak had unconfirmed SARS-CoV-2 specificity.

TCRdb passed the 5' RACE reads through MiXCR, listing each CDR3 protein once. The sample holds hundreds of thousands of distinct CDR3 sequences, 8% to 10% seen once. V was trimmed by 7 bases and J by 4 bases, leaving 17 bases between them. Germline V gives CDR1 MDHEN, CDR2 SYDVKM. This CDR3 spans 14 amino acids. The chain carries TRBV28 and TRBJ2-7, with D uncertain. Sequenced input: PBMCs or a T cell subset sorted from them (not recorded which). The sequence was obtained from a young man who had mild COVID-19 (a few samples of this study predate the infection). Cell type and time point are not known. The CDR3 DNA follows: TGTGCCAGCACCTTTTCCGGCACCTTATACGAGCAGTACTTC. Translation gives CASTFSGTLYEQYF.